The next 18 T cell receptor beta chains were all read from a single sample in a study of vaccination and CD4 T cells after COVID-19. Sequencing of the DNA from cultured CD4+ T cells was carried out with the Oncomine TCR Beta short-read assay. TCRdb reanalysed the PCR reads using MiXCR and keeps one entry per CDR3 protein. The data contain 20,000 to 25,000 distinct CDR3 sequences, 35% to 55% of them seen just once; the ten biggest clones take up 12%. Treatment noted: roughly ten-day PBMC culture with coronavirus spike peptide pools or control peptides (ViraFEST assay). For these receptors, no antigen is known. Sequenced sample: CD4+ T cells from blood, cultured in vitro. Receptors were obtained from a human donor who had recovered from COVID-19.

V is TRBV12-3 or TRBV12-4 and J is TRBJ2-5, with a possible D match to TRBD1 (5 bases). V shed 6 bases and J shed 1 base, with 15 bases lying between them. The length of the CDR3 is 15 residues. This CDR3 is CASSRIQGRQETQYF. The DNA of the CDR3 is TGTGCCAGCAGCCGAATCCAGGGTCGCCAAGAGACCCAGTACTTC.

The chain has TRBV6-1 and TRBJ2-5; 8 nucleotides match TRBD1. Germline CDR1 reads MNHNS; CDR2 reads SASEGT. Unmatched junction bases numbered 3, after V lost 2 bases and J lost 4 bases. This CDR3 comprises 14 residues. CDR3 residues: CASSEQGAAETQYF. The CDR3 coding sequence is TGTGCCAGCAGTGAACAGGGGGCCGCAGAGACCCAGTACTTC.

In its sample, this clonotype is medium-sized. This sequence joins TRBV5-1 and TRBJ1-5, with D possibly matching TRBD1 (5 bases). V was clipped by 1 base and J by 6 bases, with 8 bases between them. This CDR3 is built from 13 residues. The germline V gene encodes CDR1 SGHRS and CDR2 YFSETQ. The CDR3 DNA reads as TGCGCCAGCAGCTTGTCAGGGACTCAGCCCCAGCATTTT. This codes for CASSLSGTQPQHF.

The chain couples TRBV5-1 to TRBJ2-1; D unresolved. Germline CDR1 and CDR2: SGHRS and YFSETQ. V shed 0 bases and J shed 5 bases, with 6 bases lying between them. This CDR3 has 13 amino acids. The CDR3 loop is CASSLGLDNEQFF. Here the CDR3 DNA reads TGCGCCAGCAGCTTGGGTCTTGACAATGAGCAGTTCTTC.

This clonotype was picked up a small number of times. The genes are TRBV5-5 and TRBJ1-1; maybe TRBD1 (5 bases). The CDR3 runs 14 residues. Germline V gives CDR1 SGHKS, CDR2 YYEKEE (reference sequence). Trimming took 1 base from V and 3 from J, leaving 10 bases between them. This chain's CDR3 is CASSLSGFDTEAFF. The CDR3 DNA is TGTGCCAGCAGCTTGTCAGGGTTCGACACTGAAGCTTTCTTT.

This clonotype was seen more than once but under ten times. V gene TRBV6-1 combines with J gene TRBJ2-2; TRBD2 matches at 8 bases. Germline CDR1 and CDR2: MNHNS and SASEGT. The V gene end was trimmed by 7 bases and the J gene end by 5 bases; junction bases not matched to a gene: 12. The CDR3 is 16 residues long. The CDR3, as DNA: TGTGCCAGCACCCGACCCGGGGGGGCGGGAACCGGGGAGCTGTTTTTT. Encoded protein: CASTRPGGAGTGELFF.

V usage is TRBV20-1 and J usage is TRBJ2-3; D unclear. V was cut by 6 bases and J by 0 bases, with 7 bases left in between. In germline, CDR1 is DFQATT, CDR2 SNEGSKA (reference sequence). The CDR3 has 12 residues. CDR3 sequence (DNA): TGCAGTGCGAGGATAAGCACAGATACGCAGTATTTT. Translated, it gives CSARISTDTQYF.

The chain carries TRBV5-4 and TRBJ2-3, with 7 nucleotides matching TRBD1. The CDR3 covers 14 residues. V shed 3 bases, J shed 4 bases, and the junction held 5 bases outside the gene matches. The germline V gene encodes CDR1 SGHNT and CDR2 YYREEE (reference sequence). The CDR3 DNA sequence: TGTGCCAGCAGCTCCAGACAGGGCGCAGATACGCAGTATTTT. Translation gives CASSSRQGADTQYF.

The V call is TRBV12-3 or TRBV12-4, the J call TRBJ2-7; TRBD2 is a possible D gene (5 bases). V gave up 2 bases and J gave up 4 bases, with 15 bases separating them. This CDR3 comprises 15 residues. The CDR3 spells CASSLSAGPLYEQYF. The CDR3 nucleotides read TGTGCCAGCAGTTTAAGCGCGGGCCCCCTTTACGAGCAGTACTTC.

This clonotype was counted only a few times. The chain carries TRBV27 and TRBJ2-3, with D tentatively TRBD1 or TRBD2 (5 bases each). CDR1 is MNHEY and CDR2 is SMNVEV in the germline V gene (reference sequence). The CDR3 is 13 amino acids. V was cut by 9 bases and J by 6 bases, with 16 bases left in between. CDR3 nucleotide sequence: TGTGCCAGTCGGGCGGGTTGGGGGGATACGCAGTATTTT. Protein: CASRAGWGDTQYF.

Only a few counts were recorded for this clonotype. The chain employs TRBV7-9 and TRBJ2-5; TRBD2 agrees at 8 bases. The germline CDR1 and CDR2 sequences are SEHNR and FQNEAQ (reference sequence). Trimming at V came to 11 bases and at J to 2 bases, leaving 13 bases not matched to a gene. CDR3 length: 15 residues. Here the CDR3 DNA reads TGTGCCGCCAGAGGTAGCGGGGACCCACAAGAGACCCAGTACTTC. It yields the protein CAARGSGDPQETQYF.

A few counts support this clonotype. The CDR3 region has the DNA TGTGCCAGCAGTTCGGTTTCCCGGAGGCAGTACTTC. Protein sequence: CASSSVSRRQYF. This chain joins TRBV28 and TRBJ2-7; D call uncertain. The germline gives CDR1 MDHEN, CDR2 SYDVKM. V lost 4 bases to trimming and J lost 9 bases, with 13 bases between them. CDR3 length equals 12 residues.

This chain joins TRBV7-7 and TRBJ1-2; D gene unclear. The germline gives CDR1 SSHAT, CDR2 FNYEAQ (reference sequence). Deletions cut 2 bases from V and 6 bases from J, with 13 bases between. The CDR3 is 14 residues long. The CDR3 is CASSLRSRANGYTF. For the CDR3, the DNA is TGTGCCAGCAGCTTAAGGTCCCGGGCGAATGGCTACACCTTC.

Concerning this clonotype itself: The CDR3 does not close with the conserved phenylalanine or tryptophan, likely indicating a read error. The rearrangement uses TRBV20-1 and TRBJ1-2, with D possibly TRBD1 on 5 matching bases. Per the germline V gene, CDR1 is DFQATT and CDR2 is SNEGSKA (reference sequence). The V and J ends lost 5 bases and 7 bases respectively, with 20 bases between them. The CDR3 is made up of 14 amino acids. The CDR3 protein is CSAQLPGRTGGYTL. DNA for the CDR3: TGCAGTGCTCAACTACCGGGACGGACCGGTGGCTACACCCTC.

The chain employs TRBV11-3 and TRBJ2-2, with 9 positions matching TRBD2. Germline lookup yields CDR1 SGHNT and CDR2 YENEEA. Trimming cost V 5 bases and J 5 bases; bases outside gene matches: 6. CDR3 size: 15 residues. Here the CDR3 reads CASSPGLAGTGELFF. In DNA form, the CDR3 reads TGTGCCAGCAGCCCGGGACTAGCCGGTACCGGGGAGCTGTTTTTT.

Written as DNA, the CDR3 is TGCAGTGCTAGAGACGGAGCGGGAGGGCTTAGAGATACGCAGTATTTT. This encodes CSARDGAGGLRDTQYF. The chain is built from TRBV20-1 and TRBJ2-3; 10 bases agree with TRBD2. In germline, CDR1 is DFQATT, CDR2 SNEGSKA (reference sequence). V lost 0 bases to trimming and J lost 5 bases; unmatched junction nucleotides: 8. The CDR3 runs to 16 residues.

The chain joins TRBV4-1 to TRBJ1-3; D unclear. CDR3 length equals 17 residues. Trimming removed 0 bases from V and 0 bases from J, with 12 bases in between. Germline lookup yields CDR1 MGHRA and CDR2 YSYEKL. The DNA of the CDR3 is TGCGCCAGCAGCCAAGATTTGCGGCACTTCTCTGGAAACACCATATATTTT. Translating it yields CASSQDLRHFSGNTIYF.

This clonotype was detected once. V and J are TRBV12-3 or TRBV12-4 and TRBJ2-4; 8 nucleotides match TRBD1. V shed 6 bases, J shed 8 bases, and the junction held 3 bases outside the gene matches. This CDR3 region has 12 residues. CDR3 sequence (DNA): TGTGCCAGCAGGCAGACAGGGGACATTCAGTACTTC. This encodes CASRQTGDIQYF.